Here is one T cell receptor beta chain with its context. Antigen specificity is unknown. TCRdb keeps only in-frame clones here, not all; method: immunoSEQ multiplex PCR. The sample includes 90,000 to 150,000 clones, about 90% seen only once; the top ten take roughly 5.4%. This entry comes from a study of T cell responses to AZD1222 COVID-19 vaccine. Study-wide context: Some second doses came at about 4 weeks and others at about 12 weeks; these were pooled. The study, taken as a whole, reports: After the peak T cell response, and only then, were repertoires sampled. Donors were mostly white British, more females; clonal diversity possibly underestimated. Targeting of unmutated variant regions was reportedly seen in nearly half of spike-specific TCRs.

Germline V gene sequence: CDR1 SGHNT, CDR2 YYREEE (reference sequence). V lost 0 bases and J lost 7, with 17 bases in between. This CDR3 is built from 17 residues. This rearrangement joins TRBV5-4 to TRBJ1-6; TRBD1 might be the D (6 bases). The TCR originated in an adult in good health. The sequencing used peripheral blood, collected on day 0 of AZD1222 vaccination. The CDR3 reads CASSLGGGTGINSPLHF. As DNA, the CDR3 is TGTGCCAGCAGCTTGGGGGGGGGAACAGGGATCAATTCACCCCTCCACTTT.